Listed below are T cell receptor beta chains from one sample, sequenced in a study of blood T cell repertoires in COVID-19. Clones were read by immunoSEQ multiplex PCR, and TCRdb kept only the in-frame ones, dropping some. The table shows 400,000 or so clones, with around 87% occurring only once. The sequencing input was peripheral blood. These receptor sequences come from a human donor in a cohort sampled during active COVID-19. Each CDR3 is given with its conserved first and last residue. The order of the fields is D gene, V gene, clone size, J gene, CDR3 DNA, CDR3 protein. D genes are given only for firm matches. The listing skips clone size in some rows; elsewhere it reads once, few, many or a size class.

>TRBD1|TRBV4-2|many|TRBJ2-7
TGTGCCAGCAGCCAAGATCAGGGGGCCCACTACGAGCAGTACTTC
CASSQDQGAHYEQYF
>.|TRBV19|.|TRBJ1-2
TGTGCCAGTAGTATGTCGGGAAGAGACTATGGCTACACCTTC
CASSMSGRDYGYTF
>TRBD2|TRBV28|.|TRBJ2-7
TGTGCCAGCAGTTTATCCCTTCGGACTAGCATATTCCAACCGAGTTCCTACGAGCAGTACTTC
CASSLSLRTSIFQPSSYEQYF
>.|TRBV5-1|.|TRBJ2-7
TGCGCCAGCAGTCCCACCGGAGGTTCATACGAGCAGTACTTC
CASSPTGGSYEQYF
>.|TRBV6-5|.|TRBJ1-1
TGTGCCACCGGAGTCGCCCGGGTAATGAACACTGAAGCTTTCTTT
CATGVARVMNTEAFF
>TRBD1|TRBV4-2|.|TRBJ1-4
TGTGCCAGCAGCCAAGAAGAGACAGGGAATGAAAAACTGTTTTTT
CASSQEETGNEKLFF
>TRBD1|TRBV2|once|TRBJ1-5
TGTGCCAGCAGTGAGGACAGGGGGTACATTCAGCCCCAGCATTTT
CASSEDRGYIQPQHF
>TRBD2|TRBV25-1|.|TRBJ2-5
TGTGCCAGCAGTGAATATAGCGGGAGAGAGACCCAGTACTTC
CASSEYSGRETQYF
>.|TRBV7-6|once|TRBJ2-3
TGTGCCAGCAGCTTCTCGGGACTCAGGGGGGCAGATACGCAGTATTTT
CASSFSGLRGADTQYF
>TRBD2|TRBV7-9|.|TRBJ2-2
TGTGCCAGCAGCCCCCCCGTTTATTCGACTAGCCCTAACACCGGGGAGCTGTTTTTT
CASSPPVYSTSPNTGELFF
>.|TRBV12-2|.|TRBJ1-1
TGTGCAAGTCGCCCCAGAATGGTGAACACTGAAGCTTTCTTT
CASRPRMVNTEAFF
>.|TRBV27|.|TRBJ2-7
TGTGCCAGCAGTTTAAACAGGCTGCCCTACGAGCAGTACTTC
CASSLNRLPYEQYF
>.|TRBV27|.|TRBJ2-1
TGTGCCAGCAGTTCCATTAGCGGCCTCTCCTACAATGAGCAGTTCTTC
CASSSISGLSYNEQFF
>.|TRBV2|.|TRBJ2-7
TGTGCCTGCGGGAATAAGGTGGGCGAGCAGTACTTC
CACGNKVGEQYF
>.|TRBV6-5|.|TRBJ2-7
TGTGCCAGCAGTACCCCAGGGGTGAACGAGCAGTACTTC
CASSTPGVNEQYF
>TRBD1|TRBV19|.|TRBJ1-1
TGTGCCAGTAGCTACGGACAGGGGTCCACTGAAGCTTTCTTT
CASSYGQGSTEAFF
>.|TRBV5-6|once|TRBJ1-4
TGTGCCAGCAGCTTTGGGAGTTCTCCAACTAATGAAAAACTGTTTTTT
CASSFGSSPTNEKLFF
>.|TRBV19|.|TRBJ1-5
TGTGCCAGTAGTATAGCGGGTAGCAATCAGCCCCAGCATTTT
CASSIAGSNQPQHF
>TRBD1|TRBV15|.|TRBJ2-3
TGTGCCACCAGCACCGGGACAGGGGGCGGAGGTACGCAGTATTTT
CATSTGTGGGGTQYF
>.|TRBV19|.|TRBJ1-6
TGTGCCAGTAGTACGGGGGAGAGCTCCTATAATTCACCCCTCCACTTT
CASSTGESSYNSPLHF
>TRBD2|TRBV12-3/TRBV12-4|few|TRBJ2-3
TGTGCCAGCCAGCGGGGGGGCACAGATACGCAGTATTTT
CASQRGGTDTQYF
>TRBD2|TRBV5-1|once|TRBJ2-3
TGCGCCAGCAGCTTGGGTTCTAGCGGGGATAAGTATTTT
CASSLGSSGDKYF
>.|TRBV6-5|once|TRBJ1-6
TGTGCCAGCAGTTACTCTCGGGGGAGGAATTCACCCCTCCACTTT
CASSYSRGRNSPLHF
>.|TRBV4-1|.|TRBJ2-3
TGCGCCAGCAGCCCGGGGAACACAGATACGCAGTATTTT
CASSPGNTDTQYF
>.|TRBV5-1|.|TRBJ2-7
TGCGCCAGCAGCTTGGGAGGGGGAGAGGCCTACGAGCAGTACTTC
CASSLGGGEAYEQYF
>.|TRBV9|.|TRBJ2-2
TGTGCCTCTACCGGGACTGAGGGGTCCGGGGAGCTGTTTTTT
CASTGTEGSGELFF
>.|TRBV11-2|.|TRBJ2-3
TGTGCCAGCAGCGGGGCGGGGGATACGCAGTATTTT
CASSGAGDTQYF
>.|TRBV9|.|TRBJ2-1
TGTGCCAGCAGCGTTGAAGGGGCGCTAAACAATGAGCAGTTCTTC
CASSVEGALNNEQFF
>TRBD2|TRBV5-6|once|TRBJ2-5
TGTGCCAGCAGCGTTACCCCGGGAGGAAAAGAGACCCAGTACTTC
CASSVTPGGKETQYF
>.|TRBV6-6|.|TRBJ2-7
TGTGCCAGCAGTTACAGGGGTAGGGGTAATAACGAGCAGTACTTC
CASSYRGRGNNEQYF
>.|TRBV30|once|TRBJ1-4
TGTGCCTGGAGTGTACTGGGAGGCGTACATGAAAAACTGTTTTTT
CAWSVLGGVHEKLFF
>.|TRBV3-1/TRBV3-2|.|TRBJ2-5
TGTGCCAGCAGCCCCGCGGTGACTTTGGAGACCCAGTACTTC
CASSPAVTLETQYF
>TRBD2|TRBV7-2|.|TRBJ2-1
TGTGCCAGCCGCGTTAGCGGGGGGTTCTACAATGAGCAGTTCTTC
CASRVSGGFYNEQFF
>TRBD2|TRBV9|.|TRBJ2-3
TGTGCCAGCAGCGTAGGGCCTAGCGGGGGGGTTGACGATACGCAGTATTTT
CASSVGPSGGVDDTQYF
>.|TRBV6-1|.|TRBJ1-2
TGTGCCAGCAGTGAAGAGGCGACCAGGGTAGGGAACTATGGCTACACCTTC
CASSEEATRVGNYGYTF
>TRBD1|TRBV19|.|TRBJ2-7
TGTGCCAGTAGTATAGTGGGACAGGGAAGAGACGAGCAGTACTTC
CASSIVGQGRDEQYF
>TRBD2|TRBV15|.|TRBJ2-5
TGTGCCACCAGCAGGGGTGGGACTACCCAAGAGACCCAGTACTTC
CATSRGGTTQETQYF
>.|TRBV2|once|TRBJ2-3
TGTGCCAGCAGTGATCGGGAAAGAGATACGCAGTATTTT
CASSDRERDTQYF
>TRBD1|TRBV15|.|TRBJ1-2
TGTGCCACCAGCAGAGATCGAGTCAGGACAGGCGGAGGCTACACCTTC
CATSRDRVRTGGGYTF
>.|TRBV11-1|.|TRBJ1-1
TGTGCCAGCAGGCCGGGGGGGGGCAGCGGGAACACTGAAGCTTTCTTT
CASRPGGGSGNTEAFF
>TRBD2|TRBV7-8|.|TRBJ2-7
TGTGCCAGCAGCTTAGCTCGGGGGGTTCCTTCTTACGAGCAGTACTTC
CASSLARGVPSYEQYF
>TRBD1|TRBV2|once|TRBJ1-2
TGTGCCAGCAGTGCCCGACAGGGGGCGTACGGCTACACCTTC
CASSARQGAYGYTF
>.|TRBV9|.|TRBJ2-3
TGTGCCAGCAGCGTATCTCCTAGCACAGATACGCAGTATTTT
CASSVSPSTDTQYF
>TRBD2|TRBV5-4|.|TRBJ2-2
TGTGCCAGCAGGACTAGCGGGGGAGACAACACCGGGGAGCTGTTTTTT
CASRTSGGDNTGELFF
>.|TRBV28|.|TRBJ1-2
TGTGCCAGCAGTCCCCGGAGGTGGTCGGGCTACACCTTC
CASSPRRWSGYTF
>TRBD2|TRBV7-3|.|TRBJ2-7
TGTGCCAGCAGCTTGGGCGGGAGGGCCTACGAGCAGTACTTC
CASSLGGRAYEQYF
>.|TRBV2|.|TRBJ2-5
TGTGCCAGCAGTCTGGAGGGGCGAGAGACCCAGTACTTC
CASSLEGRETQYF
>.|TRBV19|.|TRBJ1-5
TGTGCCAGTAGCGACTCCAACAATCAGCCCCAGCATTTT
CASSDSNNQPQHF
>.|TRBV7-9|.|TRBJ2-1
TGTGCCAGCAGCGCGGGACTTTACAATGAGCAGTTCTTC
CASSAGLYNEQFF
>.|TRBV4-2|once|TRBJ1-4
TGTGCCAGCAGCCAAGAGGTTGCCAGGACTTTAACTAATGAAAAACTGTTTTTT
CASSQEVARTLTNEKLFF
>.|TRBV18|.|TRBJ1-1
TGTGCCAGCTCACCAAACCTCGGGGGCACTGAAGCTTTCTTT
CASSPNLGGTEAFF
>TRBD1|TRBV6-5|.|TRBJ1-2
TGTGCCAGCCTAAGCCCCGGACAGGGGTCTCAGGGCTACACCTTC
CASLSPGQGSQGYTF
>TRBD1|TRBV5-1|.|TRBJ2-6
TGCGCCAGCAGCTTTCGGACAGGGACGACTGGGGCCAACGTCCTGACTTTC
CASSFRTGTTGANVLTF
>.|TRBV9|.|TRBJ2-5
TGTGCCAGCAGCGTAGCTACAGGGATGGAGACCCAGTACTTC
CASSVATGMETQYF
>TRBD2|TRBV19|.|TRBJ2-7
TGTGCCAGTAGTCCGAGCGGGGGAGCCGCCTACGAGCAGTACTTC
CASSPSGGAAYEQYF
>.|TRBV27|.|TRBJ2-2
TGTGCCAGCCAGGGGTCGAACACCGGGGAGCTGTTTTTT
CASQGSNTGELFF
>.|TRBV3-1/TRBV3-2|few|TRBJ2-1
TGTGCCAGCAGCAGTGGGGTGGGGAGGGAGCAGTTCTTC
CASSSGVGREQFF